A single sample gave rise to the 10 T cell receptor beta chains below, sequenced in a study of OX40 agonist ivuxolimab in advanced cancers. Clones were read by immunoSEQ multiplex PCR, and TCRdb kept only the in-frame ones, dropping some. Among about 46,000 clones listed, around 89% were seen once. This specimen was CD4+ or CD8+ T cells sorted from blood, taken in a trial of the OX40 agonist ivuxolimab. These receptors all stem from an adult with an advanced solid tumor such as melanoma, head and neck, liver or kidney cancer.

The V and J genes are TRBV28 and TRBJ1-5; tentatively, D is TRBD1 (5 bases). This CDR3 has 14 amino acids. V was shortened by 5 bases and J by 5 bases, with 13 bases between the two germline ends. Germline assignment: CDR1 MDHEN and CDR2 SYDVKM. Written as DNA, the CDR3 is TGTGCCAGCAGTCGCGGGGGGGTGGATCAGCCCCAGCATTTT. Its protein product is CASSRGGVDQPQHF.

The rearrangement uses TRBV29-1 and TRBJ2-5, with 9 nucleotides matching TRBD1. CDR3 size: 12 residues. The germline gives CDR1 SQVTM, CDR2 ANQGSEA. Unmatched junction bases numbered 4, after V lost 6 bases and J lost 5 bases. CDR3 coding DNA: TGCAGCGTGGGACAGGGCGGGGAGACCCAGTACTTC. This codes for CSVGQGGETQYF.

The chain links TRBV19 to TRBJ1-1; 7 bases are shared with TRBD1. With V trimmed by 4 bases and J by 4 bases, 6 bases remained unmatched. CDR1 is LNHDA, CDR2 SQIVND, per germline (reference sequence). The length of the CDR3 is 14 residues. The CDR3 DNA is TGTGCCAGTAGTAGGGACAGCCCCGGCACTGAAGCTTTCTTT. This translates into CASSRDSPGTEAFF.

A note on this clone: One end of the junction varies from germline; a read error may be responsible. The chain uses TRBV27 and TRBJ1-6, with D unclear. CDR1 and CDR2 (germline): MNHEY, SMNVEV (reference sequence). The CDR3 has 14 residues. CDR3 DNA: TGTGCCAGCAGCTGGACCTCCGATAATTCACCCCTCCACTTT. This gives the protein CASSWTSDNSPLHF.

This chain uses TRBV28 with TRBJ1-2, with no clear D. Germline CDR1 reads MDHEN; CDR2 reads SYDVKM. Trimming removed 3 bases from V and 1 base from J, with 6 bases in between. CDR3 length: 13 residues. The CDR3, as DNA: TGTGCCAGCAGTTTGGCCAGTAACTATGGCTACACCTTC. It encodes CASSLASNYGYTF.

The chain combines TRBV6-6 with TRBJ1-5; D unclear. Germline V lookup: CDR1 MNHNY, CDR2 SVGAGI (reference sequence). CDR3 length equals 13 residues. Trimming left V 4 bases short and J 3 bases short, with 7 bases between. CDR3 region: CASSLLPNQPQHF. CDR3 DNA sequence: TGTGCCAGCAGTTTACTGCCCAATCAGCCCCAGCATTTT.

The rearrangement joins TRBV5-7 to TRBJ1-2; TRBD1 might be the D (5 bases). TRBV5-7 carries the ORF label, with uncertain function. With 1 base removed from V and 4 bases from J, the gap between germline ends came to 11 bases. CDR3 size: 14 residues. Here the CDR3 DNA reads TGTGCCAGCAGCTTGTCCGGGACCCGCTATGGCTACACCTTC. This gives the protein CASSLSGTRYGYTF.

This clone was seen only once. The chain is built from TRBV19 and TRBJ1-6; 10 bases fit TRBD1. The germline V gene encodes CDR1 LNHDA and CDR2 SQIVND (reference sequence). CDR3 length: 15 amino acids. After removal of 6 bases from V and 4 bases from J, the junction contained 3 bases not matched to a gene. CDR3 in amino acids: CASSPGQGYNSPLHF. The CDR3 DNA sequence: TGTGCCAGTAGCCCGGGACAGGGGTATAATTCACCCCTCCACTTT.

The chain links TRBV30 to TRBJ2-7; 8 bases are a match to TRBD2. The germline gives CDR1 GTSNPN, CDR2 SVGIG (reference sequence). The CDR3 length is 14 residues. The ends lost 0 bases at V and 6 bases at J; junction bases unmatched: 7. The CDR3 coding sequence is TGTGCCTGGAGTGTAATGGGACTAGTAAGCGAGCAGTACTTC. This translates into CAWSVMGLVSEQYF.

As for this clone: The sample carries other DNA sequences with the same CDR3. This chain's CDR3 is CASSLGTDTQYF. CDR3 coding DNA: TGTGCCAGCAGCTTAGGTACAGATACGCAGTATTTT. This chain connects TRBV13 to TRBJ2-3; no clear D gene. There are 12 residues in the CDR3. The V end was cut by 0 bases, the J end by 3 bases, with 1 base between. The germline V gene encodes CDR1 PRHDT and CDR2 FYEKMQ (reference sequence).